A single sample gave rise to the 10 T cell receptor beta chains below, sequenced in a study of identifying expanded T cells in peripheral blood. Measured with immunoSEQ multiplex PCR; TCRdb has only the in-frame clones, and not every one. Of over 75,000 clones in the sample, around 88% were seen once. Sample: blood. The receptors here all came from a person aged 18 to 69 in good health.

The chain couples TRBV4-2 to TRBJ2-1; 8 nucleotides match TRBD2. The trim removed 6 bases at V and 7 bases at J, leaving 17 bases unmatched. The CDR3 is 17 residues long. CDR1 and CDR2 (germline): LGHNA, YNFKEQ. This CDR3 is CASSQTLAATRGNEQFF. CDR3 in DNA: TGTGCCAGCAGTCAGACACTAGCGGCAACCCGTGGGAATGAGCAGTTCTTC.

This clone was detected only a few times. The chain combines TRBV11-1 with TRBJ2-7; the match to TRBD2 covers 9 bases. V trimming: 5 bases; J trimming: 2 bases; junction bases outside the gene matches: 7. CDR1 and CDR2 from the germline V gene are SGHAT and FQDESV (reference sequence). The CDR3 covers 15 residues. The CDR3 loop reads CASSKMTSGAYEQYF. The CDR3 nucleotides read TGTGCCAGCAGCAAGATGACTAGCGGAGCCTACGAGCAGTACTTC.

This rearrangement joins TRBV2 to TRBJ2-1; unclear D gene. Trimming left V 2 bases short and J 4 bases short, with 6 bases between. This CDR3 is 13 amino acids long. The germline gives CDR1 SNHLY, CDR2 FYNNEI. The CDR3 spells CASSERFYNEQFF. The DNA of the CDR3 is TGTGCCAGCAGTGAACGGTTTTACAATGAGCAGTTCTTC.

The chain recombines TRBV29-1 with TRBJ2-2; no clear D gene. Germline CDR1 reads SQVTM; CDR2 reads ANQGSEA. Trimming took 7 bases from V and 5 from J, leaving 17 bases between them. The CDR3 runs to 14 residues. CDR3 nucleotide sequence: TGCAGCGCGACACCGACGGGTTGGACCGGGGAGCTGTTTTTT. This sequence encodes CSATPTGWTGELFF.

As DNA, the CDR3 is TGTGCCAGCAGCTTAGTATCTGGGGGCAGTCAGCCCCAGCATTTT. This gives the protein CASSLVSGGSQPQHF. The gene calls are TRBV7-2 and TRBJ1-5, with a tentative D call TRBD1 (6 bases). Germline V gene data show CDR1 as SGHTA and CDR2 as FQGNSA. There are 15 residues in the CDR3. Trimming stripped 1 base from V and 6 bases from J, with 13 bases between.

This chain links TRBV5-4 with TRBJ2-1, with 8 nucleotides matching TRBD2. The CDR3 extends over 16 amino acids. CDR1 and CDR2 (germline): SGHNT, YYREEE (reference sequence). V shed 3 bases, J shed 4 bases, and the junction held 9 bases outside the gene matches. The CDR3 protein is CASSSGQRGPYNEQFF. The CDR3 region has the DNA TGTGCCAGCAGCTCGGGGCAGCGGGGGCCGTACAATGAGCAGTTCTTC.

The rearrangement joins TRBV7-9 to TRBJ1-1; D unresolved. CDR3 length: 15 residues. Germline V gene sequence: CDR1 SEHNR, CDR2 FQNEAQ (reference sequence). V was shortened by 5 bases and J by 2 bases, with 15 bases between the two germline ends. The CDR3 region has the DNA TGTGCCAGCAGCCCAGTGACCGTGCAAAACACTGAAGCTTTCTTT. Its protein is CASSPVTVQNTEAFF.

The CDR3 DNA reads as TGCGCCAGCAGCTTGGGGGTGGCGAAAGAGACCCAGTACTTC. Translated, it gives CASSLGVAKETQYF. V is TRBV5-1 and J is TRBJ2-5; D is ambiguous. The CDR3 runs to 14 residues. Trimming cost V 0 bases and J 3 bases, with 9 bases left between them. The V gene's germline CDR1 is SGHRS and CDR2 YFSETQ. Full variable domain (outside the CDR3, taken from reference TRBV5-1 and TRBJ2-5): KAGVTQTPRYLIKTRGQQVTLSCSPISGHRSVSWYQQTPGQGLQFLFEYFSETQRNKGNFPGRFSGRQFSNSRSEMNVSTLELGDSALYLCASSLGVAKETQYFGPGTRLLVL.

This clone appeared a few times. The chain uses TRBV6-1 and TRBJ2-7; D is unclear. Germline V CDR1 and CDR2: MNHNS, SASEGT. This CDR3 has 14 amino acids. Trimming took off 7 bases at V and 6 bases at J, with 19 bases between the two ends. CDR3 sequence reads: CASNPGSLRREQYF. The CDR3 DNA follows: TGTGCCAGCAATCCGGGCTCCCTAAGGCGCGAGCAGTACTTC.

This clone occurred once. The chain uses TRBV4-3 and TRBJ1-1; TRBD1 matches 7 bases. The CDR3 contains 16 residues. From germline, CDR1 is LGHNA and CDR2 YSLEER. The J segment lost 1 base and the V segment lost 3 bases, leaving 8 bases of the junction unmatched. CDR3 sequence: CASSHQGGRTNTEAFF. The CDR3, as DNA: TGCGCCAGCAGCCATCAAGGGGGCAGGACGAACACTGAAGCTTTCTTT.